These T cell receptor beta chains were read from a single sample in a study of blood T cells in healthy people across ages. One entry per CDR3 protein results from TCRdb running MiXCR on the 5' RACE reads. The sample carries about 1.1 million distinct CDR3 sequences, around two fifths recorded once. Sequenced sample: blood. The receptors were gathered from a man younger than 35 in good health. CDR3s include the opening cysteine and the closing phenylalanine or tryptophan. The order of the fields is clone size, V gene, J gene, D gene, CDR3 DNA, CDR3 protein. A D gene is named only where the DNA matches it firmly. Not every row has a clone size; where given, it reads once, few, many or a size class.

-,TRBV2,TRBJ1-1,-,TGTGCCAGCAGTACTACAGAAGGCTTGCCCACTGAAGCTTTCTTT,CASSTTEGLPTEAFF
-,TRBV5-1,TRBJ1-1,-,TGCGCCAGCAGCGGGCAGCCTGACACTGAAGCTTTCTTT,CASSGQPDTEAFF
-,TRBV20-1,TRBJ1-1,-,TGCAGTGCTAGAGGGGGGTTCACTGAAGCTTTCTTT,CSARGGFTEAFF
-,TRBV7-3,TRBJ1-1,-,TGTGCCAGCAGCTCCGCCGACAGGAGGGGGACTGAAGCTTTCTTT,CASSSADRRGTEAFF
few,TRBV13,TRBJ1-1,TRBD1,TGTGCCAGCAGCTTAGGGGGACAGGGGTTCACTGAAGCTTTCTTT,CASSLGGQGFTEAFF
-,TRBV5-8,TRBJ2-1,-,TGTGTCAGCAGCTTTAGTCGGGCCGGCAATGAGCAGTTCTTC,CVSSFSRAGNEQFF
-,TRBV6-2/TRBV6-3,TRBJ1-1,-,TGTGCCAGCCGAAACCCCCTCTTGAGGACTGAAGCTTTCTTT,CASRNPLLRTEAFF
-,TRBV6-2/TRBV6-3,TRBJ2-5,-,TGTGCCAGCAGTTACAGGGGGGGGGTTAATGAGCAGTACTTC,CASSYRGGVNEQYF
-,TRBV7-2,TRBJ1-1,-,TGTGCCAGCAGCTCTCTCGATGGGGACACTGAAGCTTTCTTT,CASSSLDGDTEAFF
-,TRBV6-4,TRBJ1-1,-,TGTGCCAGCAGTGTACAACCTGAAGCTTTCTTT,CASSVQPEAFF
-,TRBV7-2,TRBJ2-7,-,TGTGCCAGCAGCCCGGTGGTGGGGACCTACAATGAGCAGTACTTC,CASSPVVGTYNEQYF
once,TRBV20-1,TRBJ2-7,TRBD1,TGCAGCATACCCACGAGGGGGCTGGGGGAACCCCAGTACTTC,CSIPTRGLGEPQYF
once,TRBV2,TRBJ2-7,-,TGTGCCAGCAGTGCCCAGCCAAATGAGCAGTACTTC,CASSAQPNEQYF
-,TRBV2,TRBJ2-7,-,TGTGCCAGCAGTGAAACTAGCTACGAGCAGTACTTC,CASSETSYEQYF
-,TRBV29-1,TRBJ2-1,-,TGCAGCGTTGGCCCCCCGAACAATGAGCAGTTCTTC,CSVGPPNNEQFF
few,TRBV12-3/TRBV12-4,TRBJ1-2,-,TGTGCCAGCAGGATGCTTGGGCTTTATGGCTACACCTTC,CASRMLGLYGYTF
few,TRBV12-3/TRBV12-4,TRBJ1-4,-,TGTGCCAGCAGTTTCCGTGGTAAGGCAGGCAGATCGGAAAAACTGTTTTTT,CASSFRGKAGRSEKLFF
-,TRBV7-9,TRBJ2-3,TRBD1,TGTGCCAGCAGTCATCGCCTCGGACAGGGTGTCCCAGATACGCAGTATTTT,CASSHRLGQGVPDTQYF
-,TRBV20-1,TRBJ2-7,-,TGCAGTGCTATTTACAGGGATACGCTCTACAATGAGCAGTACTTC,CSAIYRDTLYNEQYF
-,TRBV20-1,TRBJ1-5,TRBD1,TGCAGTGCTAGAACAGGGGCCCCAAATCAGCCCCAGCATTTT,CSARTGAPNQPQHF
-,TRBV6-2/TRBV6-3,TRBJ1-5,-,TGTGCCAGCAGGGGGTGGGAACAGCCCCAGCATTTT,CASRGWEQPQHF
-,TRBV4-1,TRBJ2-5,-,TGCGCCAGCAGCCAAGATCAGGGGCGGCCATTGGACAATGAGCAGTACTTC,CASSQDQGRPLDNEQYF
-,TRBV28,TRBJ2-3,TRBD1,TGTGCCAGCAGTACAGGGGACAGGGAAAAAGATACGCAGTATTTT,CASSTGDREKDTQYF
few,TRBV20-1,TRBJ2-1,TRBD2,TGCAGTGCACCGGGACTAGCAGGGCCCTACAATGAGCAGTTCTTC,CSAPGLAGPYNEQFF
few,TRBV20-1,TRBJ2-1,-,TGCAGTGCCACCCGGGACTCTCGCAATGAGCAGTTCTTC,CSATRDSRNEQFF
few,TRBV5-5,TRBJ1-5,-,TGTGCCAGCAGCTCCCCGGTGGGTATGATGCGGGATCAGCCCCAGCATTTT,CASSSPVGMMRDQPQHF
few,TRBV6-5,TRBJ1-2,-,TGTGCCAGCACGGGGGGCTCCCATCGGTTTGGCTACACCTTC,CASTGGSHRFGYTF
few,TRBV9,TRBJ2-3,-,TGTGCCAGCAAGTCGGGCCACGGGATCACAGATACGCAGTATTTT,CASKSGHGITDTQYF
-,TRBV20-1,TRBJ1-6,-,TGCAGTGCTAGAGGTTCGGTGTGGAACTCACCCCTCCACTTT,CSARGSVWNSPLHF
few,TRBV29-1,TRBJ2-7,-,TGCAGCGTCCTAGATCTATACGAGCAGTACTTC,CSVLDLYEQYF
-,TRBV5-1,TRBJ2-7,-,TGCGCCAGCAGCTTGTATGAGAGGAATGAGCAGTACTTC,CASSLYERNEQYF
few,TRBV20-1,TRBJ1-5,-,TGCAGTGCTAGGGACGGACAGAGCAATCAGCCCCAGCATTTT,CSARDGQSNQPQHF
-,TRBV29-1,TRBJ2-2,TRBD1,TGCAGCGTAGAGGGGGACAGGGCTCGGACCGGGGAGCTGTTTTTT,CSVEGDRARTGELFF
few,TRBV4-2,TRBJ2-3,-,TGTGCCAGCAGCCAAGATCGGCTAGCGAGCACAGATACGCAGTATTTT,CASSQDRLASTDTQYF
-,TRBV6-5,TRBJ2-1,-,TGTGCCAGCAGCAAACCTACACAGGGTACCAATGAGCAGTTCTTC,CASSKPTQGTNEQFF
-,TRBV20-1,TRBJ1-2,-,TGCAGTGCTCCCCGGGGGAAGGATGGCTACACCTTC,CSAPRGKDGYTF
few,TRBV25-1,TRBJ2-5,-,TGTGCCAGCAGTGATCAGCGCAACCCAGAGACCCAGTACTTC,CASSDQRNPETQYF
-,TRBV20-1,TRBJ1-6,-,TGCAGTGCTAGAGATCTTAGGGGCAATTCACCCCTCCACTTT,CSARDLRGNSPLHF
-,TRBV28,TRBJ1-5,-,TGTGCCAGCAGAGCCCCACAGAATCAGCCCCAGCATTTT,CASRAPQNQPQHF
-,TRBV3-1,TRBJ2-1,-,TGTGCCAGCAGCCCTCTTACTCCGTCGTACTGCAATGAGCAGTTCTTC,CASSPLTPSYCNEQFF
few,TRBV2,TRBJ2-1,TRBD2,TGTGCCAGCATGGATAGCGGGGGCGAGCAGTTCTTC,CASMDSGGEQFF
once,TRBV29-1,TRBJ2-3,-,TGCAGCGATGATACAGGGGACCGACTAGCAGATACGCAGTATTTT,CSDDTGDRLADTQYF
-,TRBV20-1,TRBJ1-1,-,TGCAGTGCTGGGCGAACATTCCTCCCTGAAGCTTTCTTT,CSAGRTFLPEAFF
-,TRBV11-2,TRBJ2-1,-,TGTGCAGGAGGGGGGCTGGATGAGCAGTTCTTC,CAGGGLDEQFF
many,TRBV4-1,TRBJ1-4,-,TGCGCCAGCAGCCAAGTAGGGATGGGCAGGGGAGCAAAACTGTTTTTT,CASSQVGMGRGAKLFF
few,TRBV4-2,TRBJ1-2,-,TGTGCCAGCAGCCAAGATATCCAGGGTAACTATGGCTACACCTTC,CASSQDIQGNYGYTF
-,TRBV3-1,TRBJ2-3,-,TGTGCCAGCAGCCAAGAGATAGCGTCTAGCACAGATACGCAGTATTTT,CASSQEIASSTDTQYF
few,TRBV24-1,TRBJ2-3,-,TGTGCCACCAGTGATGTATCCCCGAGTACAGATACGCAGTATTTT,CATSDVSPSTDTQYF